The clone carrying this T cell receptor (beta chain) was counted at least ten times. Its antigen is currently unknown. V was clipped by 3 bases and J by 2 bases, with 13 bases between them. The CDR3 is 15 amino acids. Germline V gives CDR1 SGDLS, CDR2 YYNGEE. The data were obtained in a study of T-cell reconstitution after alpha-beta-depleted transplantation in children. Regarding the study as a whole: At the one-year point after transplant, T-cell counts and TCRbeta diversity were found to come mostly from T cells that had been newly produced. Reportedly, only several hundred clones from non-depleted graft cells drove alpha-beta T-cell counts at about two months.

During its preparation, the TCRbeta library received unique molecular identifiers. MiXCR was run by TCRdb on the PCR reads, yielding one entry per CDR3 protein. Here the sample spans 280,000 or so distinct CDR3 sequences, more than 9% being singletons. The input for sequencing was peripheral blood, taken 180 days after TCRalphabeta/CD19-depleted stem cell transplant. The chain combines TRBV9 with TRBJ2-3; D unclear. This receptor was identified in a male patient aged 2-15 years who had a stem cell transplant for chronic granulomatous disease, so the T cells may come from the graft donor. The CDR3 sequence: CASSGTHLFTDTQYF. The CDR3 nucleotides are TGTGCCAGCAGCGGAACCCACTTATTCACAGATACGCAGTATTTT.